This T cell receptor beta chain was observed in a study of CD8 T cells in Susac syndrome. As regards this clonotype: Its matching antigen is unknown.

Sequencing of TCR beta drew on CD8+ and CD4+ T cells from blood. The multiple sclerosis controls were treatment-naive patients, and their relapsing-remitting disease was stable or active. The CDR3 spans 15 residues. Germline V CDR1 and CDR2: SNHLY, FYNNEI. V was clipped by 6 bases and J by 8 bases; unmatched bases: 9. Study conclusions and caveats: The study recognized that the number of individuals in its TCR sequencing and HLA analysis was relatively small.

RNA was extracted with the RNeasy kit, and a quantity of roughly 0.5 to 1 ug was reverse transcribed using random hexamers. The TCR beta CDR3 was amplified by immunoSEQ multiplex PCR across 54 Vbeta, 13 Jbeta. TCRdb re-derived calls from the immunoSEQ multiplex PCR reads in MiXCR, one entry per CDR3 protein. The profile shows 400,000 to 550,000 distinct CDR3 sequences, more than 80% of them singletons. The chain combines TRBV2 with TRBJ1-6; 8 nucleotides line up with TRBD1. The sequence came from a human donor with multiple sclerosis. The sequenced material came from CD8+ T cells from PBMCs. This CDR3 is CASRETGDSDSPLHF. The CDR3 nucleotides are TGTGCCAGCAGAGAGACAGGGGATAGCGATTCACCCCTCCACTTT.